This is a list of T cell receptor beta chains from one sample in a study of T cell repertoires in cytomegalovirus infection. MiXCR, run by TCRdb on the reads, gives a single entry per CDR3 protein. The sample has fewer than 130,000 distinct CDR3 sequences, 35% to 50% seen once. For these TCRs, the target antigens are not known. The sample consisted of CD8+ T cells from cultured PBMCs, taken from culture after CMV antigen stimulation. Receptors originate from a human donor in good health (CMV status not recorded). Some clones in this sample may be carry-over from other donors' samples. Each CDR3 is given with its conserved first and last residue. The order of the fields is V gene, CDR3 protein.

TRBV7-9 CASSLGRLAGGLTRRLEQFF
TRBV27 CASSDWGGDTEAFF
TRBV28 CASSLGGSVLTF
TRBV6-2/TRBV6-3 CASSYSLAWEQYF
TRBV28 CASSLSGESYNEQFF
TRBV9 CASSVDRGAADTQYF
TRBV12-3/TRBV12-4 CASSLPGAQGYTF
TRBV4-1 CASSPGDLSYEQYF
TRBV27 CASSLSGGNEQYF
TRBV19 CASSELAASSYNEQFF
TRBV28 CASRDRADTQYF
TRBV7-3 CASSKGGTPYTQYF
TRBV24-1 CATSGGSVFSGYTF
TRBV28 CASSYGGGLSSYEQYF
TRBV2 CASTTSEGLWGELFF
TRBV2 CASSPGQGDNEQFF
TRBV6-8 CASSSDGLGETQYF
TRBV10-2 CASSESAGIHGYTF
TRBV27 CASSLVAGVSTEAFF
TRBV7-6 CASSLERDEQYF
TRBV7-2 CASSLLLAGGRSSGANVLTF
TRBV2 CASSEGGQNTEAFF
TRBV7-9 CASSWGTDTQYF
TRBV12-3/TRBV12-4 CASSLQGRGEQFF
TRBV13 CASSTRDKQETQYF
TRBV5-6 CASSSGLADEQFF
TRBV5-6 CASSLYTGGQTYNEQFF
TRBV12-3/TRBV12-4 CASSPSPMGDNEQFF
TRBV7-9 CASSLFVASGNTIYF
TRBV14 CASSQEWGTGMNEQFF
TRBV11-2 CASSLMSPEAFF
TRBV27 CASSLWSGGVVTGELFF
TRBV4-2 CASSQDRYSFTGELFF